Here is one T cell receptor beta chain with its context. Its target is not known. Sequenced by immunoSEQ multiplex PCR; TCRdb stores in-frame clones only, minus some. The sample lists 6,000 to 8,000 clones, roughly four fifths occurring once. With V trimmed by 4 bases and J by 5 bases, 4 bases remained unmatched. The CDR3 extends over 13 amino acids. Germline V gene lookup returns CDR1 MDHEN and CDR2 SYDVKM. The data derive from a study of tumor-infiltrating lymphocytes in localized non-small cell lung cancer. Overall study: Several tumor histologies, both smoking statuses, and some post-neoadjuvant chemotherapy samples were included. Tumor tissue and non-adjacent uninvolved lung came from each patient.

Study outcomes and limitations: Each assay used a separate piece of the same tissue. Available tissue quantity limited TCR sequencing to a patient subset.

What was sequenced was uninvolved lung tissue not adjacent to the tumor. This receptor was obtained from a human donor with non-small cell lung cancer. The V and J genes are TRBV28 and TRBJ1-2; 7 bases are a match to TRBD1. CDR3 in DNA: TGTGCCAGCAGTTGGGACAGAGGATATGGCTACACCTTC. Protein sequence: CASSWDRGYGYTF.